This is a list of T cell receptor beta chains from one sample in a study of blood T cell repertoires in COVID-19. The protocol was immunoSEQ multiplex PCR, while the TCRdb copy is restricted to in-frame clones and leaves out a portion. The table includes 200,000 to 300,000 clones, about nine tenths detected once. The material sequenced was peripheral blood. These receptors originate from a man between 60 and 75 years old who had recovered from COVID-19. CDR3s include the opening cysteine and the closing phenylalanine or tryptophan. Fields, in order: V gene, D gene, J gene, clone size, CDR3 length, CDR3 protein, CDR3 DNA. A D gene is named only where the DNA matches it firmly. Size is stated for part of the rows, as once, few or many counts, or as a class when the clone is expanded.

v_gene: TRBV3-1/TRBV3-2
d_gene: .
j_gene: TRBJ1-6
abundance: many
len: 15
CDR3aa: CASSQGSGGHSPLHF
CDR3nt: TGTGCCAGCAGCCAAGGGAGCGGGGGGCATTCACCCCTCCACTTT

v_gene: TRBV6-1
d_gene: .
j_gene: TRBJ2-7
abundance: .
len: 14
CDR3aa: CASSFAGYSYEQYF
CDR3nt: TGTGCCAGCAGTTTCGCGGGCTATTCCTACGAGCAGTACTTC

v_gene: TRBV19
d_gene: TRBD1
j_gene: TRBJ1-1
abundance: .
len: 17
CDR3aa: CASSIWIQGAMNTEAFF
CDR3nt: TGTGCCAGTAGTATATGGATACAGGGGGCGATGAACACTGAAGCTTTCTTT

v_gene: TRBV24-1
d_gene: TRBD2
j_gene: TRBJ2-6
abundance: .
len: 16
CDR3aa: CATAGGGASGANVLTF
CDR3nt: TGTGCCACCGCGGGCGGGGGGGCCTCTGGGGCCAACGTCCTGACTTTC

v_gene: TRBV10-3
d_gene: .
j_gene: TRBJ1-3
abundance: .
len: 17
CDR3aa: CAISKINDRLSGNTIYF
CDR3nt: TGTGCCATCAGCAAGATAAACGACAGACTCTCTGGAAACACCATATATTTT

v_gene: TRBV6-5
d_gene: TRBD1
j_gene: TRBJ1-4
abundance: .
len: 15
CDR3aa: CASRPDRGTNEKLFF
CDR3nt: TGTGCCAGCAGGCCCGACAGGGGCACTAATGAAAAACTGTTTTTT

v_gene: TRBV5-1
d_gene: .
j_gene: TRBJ2-6
abundance: .
len: 18
CDR3aa: CASSLDSGHLSGANVLTF
CDR3nt: TGCGCCAGCAGCTTGGACTCGGGACACCTTTCTGGGGCCAACGTCCTGACTTTC

v_gene: TRBV3-1/TRBV3-2
d_gene: .
j_gene: TRBJ2-7
abundance: .
len: 14
CDR3aa: CASSHAGTHYEQYF
CDR3nt: TGTGCCAGCAGCCACGCCGGGACTCACTACGAGCAGTACTTC

v_gene: TRBV9
d_gene: TRBD1
j_gene: TRBJ2-2
abundance: few
len: 15
CDR3aa: CASSGRDRGTGELFF
CDR3nt: TGTGCCAGCAGCGGCCGGGACAGGGGCACCGGGGAGCTGTTTTTT

v_gene: TRBV18
d_gene: .
j_gene: TRBJ2-4
abundance: .
len: 16
CDR3aa: CASSFGTYQAKNIQYF
CDR3nt: TGTGCCAGCTCATTCGGGACTTACCAAGCCAAAAACATTCAGTACTTC

v_gene: TRBV7-2
d_gene: .
j_gene: TRBJ2-7
abundance: once
len: 14
CDR3aa: CASSSPRVGAMLYF
CDR3nt: TGTGCCAGCAGCTCCCCTAGGGTAGGGGCCATGCTTTACTTC

v_gene: TRBV11-2
d_gene: TRBD2
j_gene: TRBJ2-3
abundance: .
len: 19
CDR3aa: CASSSTPGLAGGLTDTQYF
CDR3nt: TGTGCCAGCAGCTCCACCCCGGGACTAGCGGGGGGGCTGACAGATACGCAGTATTTT

v_gene: TRBV7-2
d_gene: TRBD1
j_gene: TRBJ1-2
abundance: .
len: 15
CDR3aa: CASSPRQGVNYGYTF
CDR3nt: TGTGCCAGCAGCCCACGACAGGGGGTCAACTATGGCTACACCTTC

v_gene: TRBV28
d_gene: TRBD2
j_gene: TRBJ2-2
abundance: .
len: 15
CDR3aa: CASSFPGTSTGELFF
CDR3nt: TGTGCCAGCAGTTTCCCCGGGACTAGCACCGGGGAGCTGTTTTTT

v_gene: TRBV5-1
d_gene: TRBD2
j_gene: TRBJ2-3
abundance: .
len: 17
CDR3aa: CASSLPGLAPRTDTQYF
CDR3nt: TGCGCCAGCAGCTTGCCCGGACTAGCCCCACGCACAGATACGCAGTATTTT